The clone carrying this T cell receptor beta chain was seen many times. These data belong to a study of shared clonotypes between healthy human individuals. Clones were sequenced by immunoSEQ multiplex PCR, and TCRdb holds only the in-frame ones, with some missing. The sample has approximately 330,000 clones; around 70% are singletons. Trimming took off 1 base at V and 3 bases at J, with 13 bases between the two ends. This CDR3 has 15 residues. The specimen was memory CD4+ T cells sorted from blood. Regarding subset: CD45RA-negative fraction. The chain combines TRBV5-3 with TRBJ1-1; unclear D gene. Being an ORF, TRBV5-3 has a function that is uncertain. The TCR originated in a man in his thirties or forties in good health. The CDR3 coding sequence is TGTGCCAGAAGCTTGAGGTCCGATGTGGACACTGAAGCTTTCTTT. Translation gives CARSLRSDVDTEAFF.